These 29 T cell receptor beta chains came from one sample sequenced in a study of human T cells and chemical hapten exposure. Using its own MiXCR run on the RACE reads, TCRdb lists one record per CDR3 protein. The data contain about 51,000 distinct CDR3 sequences, around a tenth of them singletons. Time point of the sample: pre-sensitization, week 0. Described treatment: therapeutic diphenylcyclopropenone sensitization with weekly scalp DPC. The material sequenced was whole blood, taken in connection with sensitization to the hapten diphenylcyclopropenone (DPC). These receptors all come from a woman in her 40s with alopecia areata. Some clones in this sample may be carry-over from other donors' samples.

This clonotype was seen repeatedly, ten times or more. The J gene is TRBJ1-6, the V gene TRBV3-1; D possibly corresponds to TRBD1 (5 bases). Per germline, CDR1 LGHDT and CDR2 YNNKEL (reference sequence). This CDR3 is built from 14 residues. The V and J ends lost 1 base and 6 bases respectively, with 7 bases between them. CDR3 in amino acids: CASSQGTPNSPLHF. Here the CDR3 DNA reads TGTGCCAGCAGCCAAGGGACACCTAATTCACCCCTCCACTTT.

At least ten counts were recorded for this clonotype. The V call is TRBV20-1, the J call TRBJ2-3; 7 bases are shared with TRBD2. CDR1 is DFQATT, CDR2 SNEGSKA, per germline (reference sequence). This CDR3 has 14 residues. J lost 2 bases, V lost 4 bases, and 6 bases had no gene match. CDR3 region: CSATLAGVTDTQYF. The CDR3 nucleotides are TGCAGTGCTACCCTTGCGGGAGTCACAGATACGCAGTATTTT.

Ten or more counts support this clonotype. The chain combines TRBV5-6 with TRBJ2-2; possibly TRBD2 for D (5 bases). The V end was cut by 2 bases, the J end by 0 bases, with 14 bases between. CDR1 and CDR2 from the germline V gene are SGHDT and YYEEEE. CDR3 length: 17 residues. The CDR3 sequence: CASSFLGLFANTGELFF. For the CDR3, the DNA is TGTGCCAGCAGCTTCCTCGGACTCTTCGCGAACACCGGGGAGCTGTTTTTT.

This clonotype was observed many times. The chain combines TRBV5-1 with TRBJ1-3; weak D call: TRBD1 (6 bases). Germline lookup yields CDR1 SGHRS and CDR2 YFSETQ. This CDR3 comprises 15 residues. V lost 4 bases and J lost 0, with 11 bases in between. The CDR3 nucleotides are TGCGCCAGCAGCCTACAGGGTTCCTCTGGAAACACCATATATTTT. Translation gives CASSLQGSSGNTIYF.

This clonotype has only one observation. The rearrangement uses TRBV18 and TRBJ2-7; D ambiguous. CDR1 is KGHSH, CDR2 LQKENI, per germline. The CDR3 length is 13 residues. The V end was cut by 0 bases, the J end by 6 bases, with 9 bases between. Here the CDR3 DNA reads TGTGCCAGCTCACCACCGGTGGGCCCCGAGCAGTACTTC. Translated: CASSPPVGPEQYF.

This clonotype was seen ten or more times. The genes are TRBV7-9 and TRBJ1-1; the D gene is possibly TRBD1 (6 bases). Germline V gene data show CDR1 as SEHNR and CDR2 as FQNEAQ (reference sequence). This CDR3 spans 12 amino acids. Trimming took off 5 bases at V and 9 bases at J, with 13 bases between the two ends. The CDR3 loop is CASSPTGAKAFF. The CDR3 DNA sequence: TGTGCCAGCAGCCCGACAGGAGCCAAAGCTTTCTTT. The complete variable domain, with remaining parts taken from reference TRBV7-9 and TRBJ1-1, reads DTGVSQNPRHKITKRGQNVTFRCDPISEHNRLYWYRQTLGQGPEFLTYFQNEAQLEKSRLLSDRFSAERPKGSFSTLEIQRTEQGDSAMYLCASSPTGAKAFFGQGTRLTVV.

The chain carries TRBV28 and TRBJ1-2; 8 nucleotides line up with TRBD1. Germline CDR1 and CDR2: MDHEN and SYDVKM. V was pared by 4 bases and J by 2 bases, with 3 bases of the junction left unmatched. The CDR3 covers 14 residues. Written as DNA, the CDR3 is TGTGCCAGCAGTTCAGGGGGCTCCAACTATGGCTACACCTTC. This translates into CASSSGGSNYGYTF.

V is TRBV28 and J is TRBJ1-2; D remains ambiguous. In germline, CDR1 is MDHEN, CDR2 SYDVKM. V lost 7 bases and J lost 2, with 8 bases in between. This CDR3 is built from 12 residues. CDR3 DNA: TGTGCCAGCACCGATCGCAACTATGGCTACACCTTC. Translated, it gives CASTDRNYGYTF.

The chain is built from TRBV2 and TRBJ2-1, with 12 bases lining up with TRBD2. Germline values: CDR1 SNHLY, CDR2 FYNNEI. The length of the CDR3 is 16 residues. Losses at the gene ends were 6 bases for V and 3 bases for J; bases not matched to a gene: 6. The CDR3 sequence: CASRLGLAGFYNEQFF. The DNA for the CDR3 is TGTGCCAGCAGACTGGGACTAGCGGGTTTCTACAATGAGCAGTTCTTC.

The DNA of the CDR3 is TGTGCTAGTGGTCCCGGGACACCAAATCAGCCCCAGCATTTT. Translating it yields CASGPGTPNQPQHF. The chain carries TRBV12-5 and TRBJ1-5; maybe TRBD1 (6 bases). V was clipped by 5 bases and J by 4 bases, with 12 bases between them. The CDR3 length is 14 residues. The germline CDR1 and CDR2 sequences are LGHNT and FRNRAP.

This chain links TRBV20-1 with TRBJ2-1; TRBD2 aligns across 9 bases. The CDR3 covers 17 residues. V shed 1 base, J shed 1 base, and the junction held 8 bases outside the gene matches. Germline V gives CDR1 DFQATT, CDR2 SNEGSKA (reference sequence). The CDR3 DNA follows: TGCAGTGCTAGAGCCGGGCTAGCGGGGAGATCCTACAATGAGCAGTTCTTC. This codes for CSARAGLAGRSYNEQFF.

The V call is TRBV5-1, the J call TRBJ1-2; 7 nucleotides line up with TRBD1. CDR1 is SGHRS and CDR2 is YFSETQ in the germline V gene. The CDR3 sequence is 13 residues long. The ends lost 5 bases at V and 3 bases at J; junction bases unmatched: 4. The CDR3 here is CASRLGTDYGYTF. DNA of the CDR3: TGCGCCAGCAGGCTAGGGACAGACTATGGCTACACCTTC.

This clonotype was picked up many times. CDR3 amino acids: CSARDDGRLASNTGELFF. CDR3 in DNA: TGCAGTGCTAGAGATGATGGGCGACTAGCTTCGAACACCGGGGAGCTGTTTTTT. V and J are TRBV20-1 and TRBJ2-2; TRBD2 agrees at 7 bases. CDR3 length: 18 residues. The germline V gene has CDR1 DFQATT and CDR2 SNEGSKA (reference sequence). V shed 0 bases and J 0 bases; nucleotides not matched to a gene: 10.

The chain uses TRBV3-1 and TRBJ1-2; no reliable D call. Trimming took off 4 bases at V and 6 bases at J, with 15 bases between the two ends. The CDR3 is 14 residues long. Per the germline V gene, CDR1 is LGHDT and CDR2 is YNNKEL (reference sequence). The CDR3 coding sequence is TGTGCCAGCAGCCGTATAGGACGCGACGATGGCTACACCTTC. Protein product: CASSRIGRDDGYTF.

The sample holds many counts of this clonotype. The chain carries TRBV5-1 and TRBJ1-5; D is ambiguous. This CDR3 comprises 13 residues. Germline V gives CDR1 SGHRS, CDR2 YFSETQ. V lost 3 bases and J 15 bases, leaving 19 bases between the germline ends. DNA of the CDR3: TGCGCCAGCAGCTCTGAACCTGGCCGTCACGTGCATTTT. It encodes CASSSEPGRHVHF.

This clonotype was counted many times. The V call is TRBV20-1, the J call TRBJ2-2; 10 positions agree with TRBD1. Germline CDR1 reads DFQATT; CDR2 reads SNEGSKA (reference sequence). Trimming took 5 bases from V and 4 from J; bases not matched to a gene: 1. The length of the CDR3 is 13 residues. The CDR3 is CSARTGGTGELFF. Written as DNA, the CDR3 is TGCAGTGCTCGGACAGGGGGCACCGGGGAGCTGTTTTTT.

In this sample, this clonotype turned up many times. CDR3 bases: TGCAGCGTTTCCGCAGGGAGAAACACTGAAGCTTTCTTT. Translating gives CSVSAGRNTEAFF. The chain couples TRBV29-1 to TRBJ1-1; tentative D call: TRBD1 (5 bases). This CDR3 comprises 13 residues. Germline assignment: CDR1 SQVTM and CDR2 ANQGSEA. Trimming took off 5 bases at V and 2 bases at J, with 12 bases between the two ends.

This clonotype was seen repeatedly, ten times or more. One end of the junction varies from germline; a read error may be responsible. The chain joins TRBV7-8 to TRBJ2-3; 9 bases fit TRBD2. The CDR3 extends over 14 amino acids. Per germline, CDR1 SGHVS and CDR2 FQNEAQ. The CDR3 DNA follows: TGTGCCAGCAGCTTAGGACCTAGCGGGGTTCGCAACTTTTTT. Protein: CASSLGPSGVRNFF.

This clonotype was picked up many times. V is TRBV20-1 and J is TRBJ2-7; D may be TRBD1 or TRBD2 (6 bases each). CDR1 DFQATT and CDR2 SNEGSKA come from the germline V gene (reference sequence). V was cut by 0 bases and J by 5 bases, with 26 bases left in between. CDR3 length: 18 amino acids. The chain's CDR3 is CSARDSMGGAGHRDEQYF. The CDR3 bases are TGCAGTGCTAGAGATAGTATGGGGGGCGCGGGGCATCGAGACGAGCAGTACTTC.

V is TRBV27 and J is TRBJ2-1; TRBD2 is a possible D gene (7 bases). The V end lost 6 bases, the J end lost 16 bases, and 16 bases lay between the germline ends. The CDR3 sequence is 11 residues long. Germline V CDR1 and CDR2: MNHEY, SMNVEV (reference sequence). CDR3: CASSTRGAVFF. The CDR3 DNA is TGTGCCAGCAGCACACGGGGGGCCGTATTCTTC.

This clonotype occurred a few times. The chain carries TRBV12-3 or TRBV12-4 and TRBJ1-6, with no clear D. V lost 5 bases and J lost 7, with 12 bases in between. This CDR3 spans 14 amino acids. This CDR3 is CASSLHEVNSPLHF. CDR3 DNA: TGTGCCAGCAGTCTACACGAAGTCAATTCACCCCTCCACTTT.

The chain carries TRBV20-1 and TRBJ2-2; TRBD1 aligns across 9 bases. This CDR3 comprises 16 residues. V was pared by 6 bases and J by 2 bases, with 10 bases of the junction left unmatched. Germline V CDR1 and CDR2: DFQATT, SNEGSKA (reference sequence). Written as DNA, the CDR3 is TGCAGTGCCCCGGACGCGGGACAGGGTAACACCGGGGAGCTGTTTTTT. Protein product: CSAPDAGQGNTGELFF.

The chain uses TRBV3-1 and TRBJ1-1; tentative D call: TRBD1 (6 bases). The V gene lost 1 base and the J gene lost 4 bases, with 10 bases spanning the gap. The CDR3 extends over 14 amino acids. Germline V lookup: CDR1 LGHDT, CDR2 YNNKEL (reference sequence). The CDR3 DNA sequence: TGTGCCAGCAGCCAAGGGGTGGGGGCCACTGAAGCTTTCTTT. This codes for CASSQGVGATEAFF.

This clonotype was seen more than once but under ten times. The chain combines TRBV5-1 with TRBJ1-3, with 8 bases lining up with TRBD1. This CDR3 comprises 15 residues. CDR1 is SGHRS and CDR2 is YFSETQ in the germline V gene. J was trimmed by 2 bases and V by 4 bases; bases with no gene match: 5. The CDR3 DNA reads as TGCGCCAGCAGCATCGACAGGGGACCTGGAAACACCATATATTTT. Encoded protein: CASSIDRGPGNTIYF.

This clonotype was picked up many times. V and J are TRBV9 and TRBJ2-7; D perhaps matches TRBD1 (6 bases). Trimming left V 0 bases short and J 0 bases short, with 13 bases between. The CDR3 sequence is 16 residues long. The germline gives CDR1 SGDLS, CDR2 YYNGEE. The CDR3 sequence: CASSVGRTEDSYEQYF. CDR3 DNA sequence: TGTGCCAGCAGCGTAGGAAGGACAGAGGACTCCTACGAGCAGTACTTC.

This clonotype was seen ten or more times. This sequence joins TRBV20-1 and TRBJ2-5, with a weak D call TRBD1 (5 bases). Germline V gives CDR1 DFQATT, CDR2 SNEGSKA (reference sequence). This CDR3 region has 15 residues. V was shortened by 0 bases and J by 1 base, with 12 bases between the two germline ends. Here the CDR3 DNA reads TGCAGTGCTAGAGATCATGGGGCACCCCAAGAGACCCAGTACTTC. It encodes CSARDHGAPQETQYF.

J is TRBJ1-5 and V is TRBV20-1; a possible D gene is TRBD1 (5 bases). Germline V gives CDR1 DFQATT, CDR2 SNEGSKA (reference sequence). The CDR3 loop spans 14 amino acids. Trimming took off 0 bases at V and 5 bases at J, with 11 bases between the two ends. CDR3 residues: CSARDPGSHQPQHF. The CDR3 DNA reads as TGCAGTGCTAGAGACCCAGGGTCCCATCAGCCCCAGCATTTT.

This CDR3 is CAIRAGEAYGYTF. The CDR3 DNA sequence: TGTGCCATCAGGGCAGGGGAGGCCTATGGCTACACCTTC. The genes are TRBV10-3 and TRBJ1-2; weak D call: TRBD1 (6 bases). V was cut by 6 bases and J by 4 bases, with 12 bases left in between. The germline gives CDR1 ENHRY, CDR2 SYGVKD. The CDR3 has 13 amino acids.

This clonotype was picked up a small number of times. The CDR3 spells CASSRPGNTDTQYF. The CDR3, as DNA: TGTGCCAGCAGCCGGCCGGGTAACACAGATACGCAGTATTTT. J is TRBJ2-3 and V is TRBV3-1; D is undetermined. The CDR3 length is 14 residues. The germline V gene encodes CDR1 LGHDT and CDR2 YNNKEL (reference sequence). Trimming stripped 4 bases from V and 2 bases from J, with 10 bases between.